Listed below are T cell receptor beta chains from one sample, sequenced in a study of OX40 agonist ivuxolimab in advanced cancers. Only in-frame clones appear in the TCRdb table, and some are missing; sequencing was by immunoSEQ multiplex PCR. This repertoire shows approximately 54,000 clones, 85% to 95% found once; its top ten account for roughly 9.4%. Material: CD4+ or CD8+ T cells sorted from blood, obtained in a trial of the OX40 agonist ivuxolimab. Every receptor here comes from an adult with an advanced solid tumor such as melanoma, head and neck, liver or kidney cancer. Each CDR3 is given with its conserved first and last residue. The order of the fields is J gene, V gene, CDR3 protein.

j_call: TRBJ1-6; v_call: TRBV7-3; cdr3_aa: CASSLTGVYGSPLHF
j_call: TRBJ2-7; v_call: TRBV4-3; cdr3_aa: CASSQGGGSYEQYF
j_call: TRBJ2-3; v_call: TRBV7-8; cdr3_aa: CASSPSPGLAGGPRDTQYF
j_call: TRBJ2-7; v_call: TRBV4-2; cdr3_aa: CASSQESGTGGLYEQYF
j_call: TRBJ2-7; v_call: TRBV7-2; cdr3_aa: CASSLEGGSSYEQYF
j_call: TRBJ2-2; v_call: TRBV7-9; cdr3_aa: CASRMDSNTGELFF
j_call: TRBJ1-2; v_call: TRBV28; cdr3_aa: CASTGSTNYGYTF
j_call: TRBJ1-1; v_call: TRBV9; cdr3_aa: CASSVEAGVTEAFF
j_call: TRBJ1-4; v_call: TRBV4-2; cdr3_aa: CASSLRGAERNEKLFF
j_call: TRBJ2-1; v_call: TRBV13; cdr3_aa: CASSSSLAAYNEQFF
j_call: TRBJ2-2; v_call: TRBV4-1; cdr3_aa: CASSQDRLPWTGELFF
j_call: TRBJ2-7; v_call: TRBV4-1; cdr3_aa: CASSQEGQAYEQYF
j_call: TRBJ2-7; v_call: TRBV7-9; cdr3_aa: CASSSLWDRSSYEQYF
j_call: TRBJ1-2; v_call: TRBV6-5; cdr3_aa: CASSYGTNYGYTF
j_call: TRBJ2-1; v_call: TRBV5-5; cdr3_aa: CASSAGLADDNEQFF
j_call: TRBJ1-2; v_call: TRBV6-1; cdr3_aa: CASSELGQGEGGYTF
j_call: TRBJ1-1; v_call: TRBV6-5; cdr3_aa: CASSLAGEAFF
j_call: TRBJ2-5; v_call: TRBV4-3; cdr3_aa: CASSQDPLRRELETQYF
j_call: TRBJ2-3; v_call: TRBV19; cdr3_aa: CASSSIEQSSADTQYF
j_call: TRBJ1-1; v_call: TRBV4-3; cdr3_aa: CASSQDRGTVNTEAFF
j_call: TRBJ2-5; v_call: TRBV4-3; cdr3_aa: CASSQDSGPFRQETQYF
j_call: TRBJ1-1; v_call: TRBV28; cdr3_aa: CASTRGLLDPFF
j_call: TRBJ1-1; v_call: TRBV6-4; cdr3_aa: CASSDSSGTEAFF
j_call: TRBJ2-1; v_call: TRBV9; cdr3_aa: CASSKRGEVFATDEQFF
j_call: TRBJ2-1; v_call: TRBV29-1; cdr3_aa: CSVLVLEVQFF
j_call: TRBJ1-2; v_call: TRBV19; cdr3_aa: CASSRNLQGKRDGYTF
j_call: TRBJ1-2; v_call: TRBV25-1; cdr3_aa: CASSDSVGYYGYTF
j_call: TRBJ1-5; v_call: TRBV7-9; cdr3_aa: CASSSLQGDQPQHF
j_call: TRBJ2-7; v_call: TRBV10-3; cdr3_aa: CAISDSAYEQYF
j_call: TRBJ2-3; v_call: TRBV28; cdr3_aa: CASSLRNWGLSTDTQYF
j_call: TRBJ1-1; v_call: TRBV11-2; cdr3_aa: CASSLASEDMNTEAFF
j_call: TRBJ1-5; v_call: TRBV19; cdr3_aa: CASRGEGYSNQPQHF